This T cell receptor beta chain was retrieved from a study of blood T cell repertoires in COVID-19 (TCRdb year 2020). As for the study more broadly: Collaborator samples came from the United States, Italy and Spain and covered acute and convalescent phases of COVID-19. Deeply sampled blood TCRbeta repertoires from subjects exposed to, actively infected with, or recovered from COVID-19 were included in the dataset. HLA class I and class II types, where available, came from metadata supplied by the sample provider rather than from assay-based typing. Samples came from the ongoing ImmuneRACE study (first 160 participants) plus 1,254 subjects from 6 global collaborators. A freely available public database, intended as a resource for researchers studying the immune response to SARS-CoV-2, is where the repertoires were released. The prospective study material was composed of cDNA or gDNA derived from T cells, B-cell-depleted T cells, or PBMCs. A de-identified subject ID, COVID-19 status, age in years and sex were almost always included in the sample metadata. Summary of the overall study and its limitations: The amount of clinical and demographic metadata varied by source and participant and was provided uncurated.

With respect to this clone: It has no known antigen specificity. The input lacks base qualities; no much larger clone sits a single base away.

Whole blood was collected in K2EDTA tubes by collaborating institutions according to the institutions' own protocols. Collaborator samples were shipped for TCRbeta analysis as frozen whole blood, isolated PBMCs, or DNA extracted from either sample type. TCRbeta CDR3 regions were amplified from genomic DNA by means of the immunoSEQ Assay, a bias-controlled multiplex PCR. The study's processing was this. The number of nucleated cells in each sample was estimated from the amplification of reference gene primers within the assay. To quantify the absolute abundance of each unique TCRbeta CDR3 rearrangement, sequence reads were collapsed and filtered. For each sample, productive Simpson clonality was calculated as the square root of Simpson's diversity index across productive rearrangements. The immuneACCESS repertoire file appears here via TCRdb, limited to in-frame rearrangements. These files lack a portion of the clones; in checked studies, under half of the deficit traces to unresolved V genes, and the cause of the others is not known. That table is the source of V, J and clone size, and D and trimming were worked out from the DNA. This sample holds about 83,000 clones; approximately 86% were observed only once. The leading ten clones occupy around 3% of the sample.

The CDR3 contains 13 residues, cysteine and phenylalanine counted. Just the 39-base CDR3 DNA is kept, in frame starting at base 1. Via the germline V gene (reference sequence), CDR1 is MNHEY and CDR2 SMNVEV. V and J are truncated by 2 bases and 8 bases respectively, leaving an intervening sequence of 10 bases. The receptor's source is a woman aged 45 to 65 with active or convalescent COVID-19. Here the chain combines TRBV27 and TRBJ2-1, and TRBD1 may be the D gene, going by 6 matching bases. The specimen was peripheral blood. The CDR3 amino acid sequence is: CASSLMGADEQFF. The nucleotide sequence reads TGTGCCAGCAGTTTAATGGGGGCTGATGAGCAGTTCTTC.